The clone carrying this T cell receptor (beta chain) appeared a single time. The data are from a study of blood T cell repertoires in COVID-19. Original processing methods: From reference gene primer amplification, estimates of nucleated cell counts were derived. Profiled with immunoSEQ multiplex PCR; TCRdb holds only in-frame clones, not every one. That table gives V, J and clone size, and the DNA gave D and trimming. The repertoire holds roughly 50,000 clones, with around 90% as singletons. CDR3 length equals 13 residues. The V and J ends lost 0 bases and 8 bases respectively, with 11 bases between them. CDR1 SGHNT and CDR2 YYREEE come from the germline V gene (reference sequence).

The V gene is TRBV5-4, the J gene TRBJ1-2; no definite D call. This sequence was found in an elderly man with acute or convalescent COVID-19. Sequencing was carried out using peripheral blood. CDR3 nucleotide sequence: TGTGCCAGCAGCTTGGAGCATACCCTAGGCTACACCTTC. Amino acid sequence: CASSLEHTLGYTF.